This T cell receptor beta chain was identified during a study of shared clonotypes between healthy human individuals (dated by TCRdb to 2018 to 2020). Concerning the study at large: A few men and a couple of women, aged 18 to 49 years, made up the cohort. Libraries were prepared and TCR repertoires were sequenced by different laboratories using diverse techniques, in order to increase sequencing depth and limit assay-specific biases. To estimate repertoire size and how much clonotypes are shared between individuals, the study performed deep sequencing of blood TCR repertoires from a few healthy adults. Per donor, leukapheresis produced somewhere between about 0.85 and 8.9 billion PBMCs. For each donor, three plates each were used for CD4 naive and CD4 memory, two plates were used for CD8 naive, and one plate was used for CD8 memory. Overall study results and their limits: Naive subsets generally had larger estimated clonotype richness than memory subsets did. Sampling was restricted to blood, and TCR repertoires in tissues likely differ from the TCR repertoires found in blood. Pairwise subsampling led to the expectation that sequencing depth would affect the degree of clonotype sharing among donors. Even with the large sequencing depth, rarefaction of the sorted-subset datasets indicated that sequencing was incomplete. Because the study included a small number of donors, the genetic and exposure-history diversity represented was limited. Higher generation probabilities were observed for clonotypes shared by all four sorted-subset donors than for non-shared clonotypes. About 5% of naive CD4, 3.5% of naive CD8, around 2.3% of memory CD4, and about 0.4% of memory CD8 clonotypes were shared across a handful of donors.

The V end loses 0 bases and the J end loses 4 bases, and a stretch of 11 bases separates them. CDR1 SGHDT and CDR2 YYEEEE are derived from the germline V gene. The CDR3 runs 15 amino acids, cysteine and phenylalanine included. Only the CDR3 DNA is retained, 45 bases long and in frame from the first base. Comments on this clone: The antigen it binds to is not known. Qualities for individual bases were not recorded, and no much larger clone is one base off.

Using the deep immunoSEQ assay, multiplex PCR amplified TCR CDR3 regions from genomic DNA. For each cell subset, the extracted genomic DNA was distributed evenly across all wells of several immunoSEQ 96-well plates, and each plate served as one replicate. For sorted subsets, roughly 200 ng of genomic DNA, equivalent to 30,000 or so T cell genomes, went into each replicate PCR. The purified libraries were quantified using a Qubit 3.0 fluorometer, sized with a Bioanalyzer 2100, and then quantified again using the KAPA Library Quantification kit. A separate single-read 150-cycle Illumina NextSeq 550 flow cell was used to sequence each immunoSEQ 96-well plate. The study's processing was this. Because only junctional sequences without quality scores were contained in the immunoSEQ output, filtering matching that applied to full-length reads could not be performed. Sequences were annotated with PyIR, a Python wrapper for IgBLAST v1.9, using IMGT germline references to assign V/J genes and CDR3. Reads with weak V/J assignments (E-value above 1e-6), missing CDR3, stop codons, out-of-frame junctions, or ambiguous translated residues were removed. V3J clonotypes were defined by identical inferred V gene, J gene, and CDR3 amino acid sequence. To compute the percentage overlap between repertoires, the number of shared unique clonotypes was divided by the size of the smaller repertoire. Repertoire richness was assessed with RTK rarefaction, the Chao1 estimator, and Recon v2.1 estimates of unobserved clonotypes. For all TCRbeta clonotypes obtained by the gDNA method from a few donors, generation probabilities were computed with OLGA. TCRdb's version of the immuneACCESS table is confined to in-frame rearrangements and falls short of the full clone set. An unresolved V gene accounts for under half of the shortfall where checked; the remainder is of unknown origin. V and J calls and clone size are those listed in that table; D and trimming were worked out from the DNA. The sample has around 2.5 million clones on record, approximately 93% of them singletons. Together, the top ten hold approximately 0.37% of the sample.

The donors were healthy, HIV-negative adults with no recently reported acute infections or vaccinations. Every donor was a Caucasian adult residing in Nashville, Tennessee, USA. Magnetic negative selection was used to enrich CD4+ T cells, after which naive cells were positively selected on CD45RA and the negative fraction became the memory subset. Blood was collected by leukapheresis, and PBMCs were isolated by Ficoll-Histopaque density gradient centrifugation and then cryopreserved in liquid nitrogen vapor phase. Purity and quantity of every magnetically sorted T cell population were checked by analytical flow cytometry. Genomic DNA was isolated from every sorted fraction and measured by UV absorbance on a Nanodrop 2000c.

Sequencing used naive CD4+ T cells from PBMCs. In the paper's terms, the cell subset or site label means: CD45RA+ positively selected. The source of this sequence is a man younger than 35 in good health. Some clones in this sample may be carry-over from other donors' samples. This chain joins TRBV5-6 to TRBJ2-1, and possibly TRBD1, on 5 matching bases. DNA sequence: TGTGCCAGCAGCTTGGCCTGGACACCGTACAATGAGCAGTTCTTC. Translated, this is CASSLAWTPYNEQFF.